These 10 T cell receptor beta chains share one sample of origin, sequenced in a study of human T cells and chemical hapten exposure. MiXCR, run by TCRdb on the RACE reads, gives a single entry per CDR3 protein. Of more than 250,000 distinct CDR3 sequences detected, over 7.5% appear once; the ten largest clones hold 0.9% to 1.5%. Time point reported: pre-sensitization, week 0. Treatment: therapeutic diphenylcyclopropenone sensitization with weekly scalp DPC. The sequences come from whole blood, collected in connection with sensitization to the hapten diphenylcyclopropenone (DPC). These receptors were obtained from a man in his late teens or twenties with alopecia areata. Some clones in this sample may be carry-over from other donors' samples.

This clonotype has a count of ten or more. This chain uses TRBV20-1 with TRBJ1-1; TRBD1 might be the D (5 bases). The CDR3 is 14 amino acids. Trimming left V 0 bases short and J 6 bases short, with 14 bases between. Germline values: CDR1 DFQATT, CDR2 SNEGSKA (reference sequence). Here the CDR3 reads CSARDGQGDPEAFF. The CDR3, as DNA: TGCAGTGCTAGAGACGGTCAGGGCGATCCTGAAGCTTTCTTT.

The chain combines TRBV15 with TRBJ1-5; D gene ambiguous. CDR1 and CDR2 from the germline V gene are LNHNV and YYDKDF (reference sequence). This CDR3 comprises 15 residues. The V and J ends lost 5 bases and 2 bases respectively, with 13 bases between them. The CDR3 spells CATSGAKVGNQPQHF. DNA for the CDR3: TGTGCCACCAGCGGTGCCAAGGTTGGCAATCAGCCCCAGCATTTT.

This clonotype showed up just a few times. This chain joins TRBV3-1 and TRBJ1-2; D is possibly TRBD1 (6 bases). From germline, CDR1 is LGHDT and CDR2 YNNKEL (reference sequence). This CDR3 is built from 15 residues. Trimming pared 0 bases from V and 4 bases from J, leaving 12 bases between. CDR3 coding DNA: TGTGCCAGCAGCCAAGAATGGCAGGGGATCTATGGCTACACCTTC. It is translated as CASSQEWQGIYGYTF.

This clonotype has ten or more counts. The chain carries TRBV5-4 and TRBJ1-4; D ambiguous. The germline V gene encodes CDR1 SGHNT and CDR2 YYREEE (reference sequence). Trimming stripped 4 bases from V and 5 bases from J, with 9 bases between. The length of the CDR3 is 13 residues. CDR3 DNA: TGTGCCAGCAGCCCGGACCCGAATGAAAAACTGTTTTTT. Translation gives CASSPDPNEKLFF. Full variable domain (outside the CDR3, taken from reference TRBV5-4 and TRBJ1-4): ETGVTQSPTHLIKTRGQQVTLRCSSQSGHNTVSWYQQALGQGPQFIFQYYREEENGRGNFPPRFSGLQFPNYSSELNVNALELDDSALYLCASSPDPNEKLFFGSGTQLSVL.

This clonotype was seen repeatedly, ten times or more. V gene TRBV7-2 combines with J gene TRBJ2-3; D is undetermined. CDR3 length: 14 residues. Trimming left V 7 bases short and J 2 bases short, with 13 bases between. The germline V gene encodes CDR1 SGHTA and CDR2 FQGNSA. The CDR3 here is CASTLWSYTDTQYF. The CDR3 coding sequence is TGTGCCAGCACCTTGTGGAGTTACACAGATACGCAGTATTTT.

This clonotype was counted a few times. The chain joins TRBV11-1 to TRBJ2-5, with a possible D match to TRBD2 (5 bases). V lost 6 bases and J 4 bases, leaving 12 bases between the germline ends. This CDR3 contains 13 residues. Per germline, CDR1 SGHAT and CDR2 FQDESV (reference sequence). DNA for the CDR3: TGTGCCAGCAGGATAGTGGGGAGAGAGACCCAGTACTTC. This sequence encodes CASRIVGRETQYF. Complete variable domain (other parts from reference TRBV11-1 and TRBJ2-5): EAEVAQSPRYKITEKSQAVAFWCDPISGHATLYWYRQILGQGPELLVQFQDESVVDDSQLPKDRFSAERLKGVDSTLKIQPAELGDSAMYLCASRIVGRETQYFGPGTRLLVL.

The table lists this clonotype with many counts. CDR3 nucleotide sequence: TGCAGTGCGGCGAGGGGGGCGAACACCGGGGAGCTGTTTTTT. Translation gives CSAARGANTGELFF. The chain carries TRBV20-1 and TRBJ2-2, with D perhaps given as TRBD1 or TRBD2 (6 bases each). CDR1 is DFQATT, CDR2 SNEGSKA, per germline (reference sequence). This CDR3 spans 14 amino acids. Trimming cost V 6 bases and J 0 bases, with 11 bases left between them.

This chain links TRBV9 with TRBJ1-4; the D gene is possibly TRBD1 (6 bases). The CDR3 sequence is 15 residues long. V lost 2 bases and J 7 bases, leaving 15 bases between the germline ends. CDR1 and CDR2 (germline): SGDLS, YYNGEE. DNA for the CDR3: TGTGCCAGCAGCGTCTCAGCTAGGACAGTTGAAAAACTGTTTTTT. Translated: CASSVSARTVEKLFF.

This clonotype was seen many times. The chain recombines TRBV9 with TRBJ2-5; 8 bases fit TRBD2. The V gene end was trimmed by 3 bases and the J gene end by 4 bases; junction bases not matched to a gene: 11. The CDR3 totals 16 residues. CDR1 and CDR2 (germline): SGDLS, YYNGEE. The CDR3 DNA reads TGTGCCAGCAGCGGTAGCGGGGAATCCGCTAGAGAGACCCAGTACTTC. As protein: CASSGSGESARETQYF.

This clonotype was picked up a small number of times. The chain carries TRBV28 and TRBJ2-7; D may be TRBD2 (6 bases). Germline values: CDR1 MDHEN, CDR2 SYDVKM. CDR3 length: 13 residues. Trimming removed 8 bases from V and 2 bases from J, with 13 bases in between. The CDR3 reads CASVRAGPYEQYF. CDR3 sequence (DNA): TGTGCCAGCGTCCGGGCGGGACCCTACGAGCAGTACTTC.